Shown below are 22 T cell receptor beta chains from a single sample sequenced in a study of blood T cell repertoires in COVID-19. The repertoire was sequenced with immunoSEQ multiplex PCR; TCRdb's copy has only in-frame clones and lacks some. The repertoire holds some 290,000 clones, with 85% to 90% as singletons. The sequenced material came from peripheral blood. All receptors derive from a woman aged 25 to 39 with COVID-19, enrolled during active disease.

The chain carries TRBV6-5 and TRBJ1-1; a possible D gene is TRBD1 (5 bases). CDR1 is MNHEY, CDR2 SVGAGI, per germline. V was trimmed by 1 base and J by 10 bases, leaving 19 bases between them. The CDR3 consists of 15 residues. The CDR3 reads CASSYYPDGGEGAFF. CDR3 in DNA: TGTGCCAGCAGTTACTACCCTGATGGGGGGGAGGGAGCTTTCTTT.

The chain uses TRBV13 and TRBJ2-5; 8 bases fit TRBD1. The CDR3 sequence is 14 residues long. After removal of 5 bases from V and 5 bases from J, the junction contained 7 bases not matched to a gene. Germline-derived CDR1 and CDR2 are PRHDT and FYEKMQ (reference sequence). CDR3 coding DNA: TGTGCCAGCAGCAAAGACAGGGGTCGGGAGACCCAGTACTTC. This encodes CASSKDRGRETQYF.

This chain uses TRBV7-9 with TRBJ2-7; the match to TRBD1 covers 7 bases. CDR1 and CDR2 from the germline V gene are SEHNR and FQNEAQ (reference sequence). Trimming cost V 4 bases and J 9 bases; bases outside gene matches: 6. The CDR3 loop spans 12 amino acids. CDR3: CASSSRQGWQYF. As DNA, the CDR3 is TGTGCCAGCAGCTCGCGACAGGGATGGCAGTACTTC.

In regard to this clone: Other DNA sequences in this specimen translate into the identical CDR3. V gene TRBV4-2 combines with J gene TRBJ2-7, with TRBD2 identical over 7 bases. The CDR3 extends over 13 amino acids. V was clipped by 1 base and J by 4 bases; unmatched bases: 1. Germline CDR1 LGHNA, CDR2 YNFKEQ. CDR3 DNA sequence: TGTGCCAGCAGCCAAGGGGGGGGGTACGAGCAGTACTTC. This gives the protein CASSQGGGYEQYF.

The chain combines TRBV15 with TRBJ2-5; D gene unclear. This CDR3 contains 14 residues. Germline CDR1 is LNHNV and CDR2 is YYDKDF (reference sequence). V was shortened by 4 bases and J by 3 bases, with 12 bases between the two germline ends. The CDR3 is CATSKPHREETQYF. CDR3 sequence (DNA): TGTGCCACCAGCAAACCGCACAGAGAAGAGACCCAGTACTTC. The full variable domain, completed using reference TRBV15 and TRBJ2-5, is DAMVIQNPRYQVTQFGKPVTLSCSQTLNHNVMYWYQQKSSQAPKLLFHYYDKDFNNEADTPDNFQSRRPNTSFCFLDIRSPGLGDTAMYLCATSKPHREETQYFGPGTRLLVL.

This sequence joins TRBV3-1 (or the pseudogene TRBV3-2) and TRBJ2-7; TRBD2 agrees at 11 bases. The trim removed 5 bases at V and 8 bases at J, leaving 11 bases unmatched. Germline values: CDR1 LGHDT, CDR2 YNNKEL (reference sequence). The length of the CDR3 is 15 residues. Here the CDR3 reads CASSVRLAGPFQQYF. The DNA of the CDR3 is TGTGCCAGCAGCGTGCGACTAGCGGGGCCTTTTCAGCAGTACTTC.

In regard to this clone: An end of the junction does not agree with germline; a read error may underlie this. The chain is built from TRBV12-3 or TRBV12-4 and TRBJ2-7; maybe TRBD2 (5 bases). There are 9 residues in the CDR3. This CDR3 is CASAGPDNF. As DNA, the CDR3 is TGTGCCAGCGCGGGCCCAGATAACTTC.

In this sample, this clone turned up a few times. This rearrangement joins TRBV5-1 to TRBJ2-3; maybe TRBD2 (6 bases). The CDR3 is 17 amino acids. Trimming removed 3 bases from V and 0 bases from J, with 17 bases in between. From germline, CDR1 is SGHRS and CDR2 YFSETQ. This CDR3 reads CASSWPLSAGSTDTQYF. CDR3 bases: TGCGCCAGCAGCTGGCCCCTTTCGGCGGGGAGCACAGATACGCAGTATTTT.

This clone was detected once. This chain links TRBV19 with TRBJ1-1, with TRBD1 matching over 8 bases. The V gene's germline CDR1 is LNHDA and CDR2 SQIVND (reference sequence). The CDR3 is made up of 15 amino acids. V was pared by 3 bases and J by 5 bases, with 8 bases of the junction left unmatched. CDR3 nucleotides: TGTGCCAGTAGTATCCGCAGGGGGCGGGATACTGAAGCTTTCTTT. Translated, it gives CASSIRRGRDTEAFF. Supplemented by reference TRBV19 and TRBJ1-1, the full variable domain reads DGGITQSPKYLFRKEGQNVTLSCEQNLNHDAMYWYRQDPGQGLRLIYYSQIVNDFQKGDIAEGYSVSREKKESFPLTVTSAQKNPTAFYLCASSIRRGRDTEAFFGQGTRLTVV.

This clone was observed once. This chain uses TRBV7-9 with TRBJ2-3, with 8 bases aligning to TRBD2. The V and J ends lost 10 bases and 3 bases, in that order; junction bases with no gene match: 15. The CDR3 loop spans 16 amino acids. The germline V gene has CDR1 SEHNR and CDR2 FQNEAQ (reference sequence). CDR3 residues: CATSGGQLITTDTQYF. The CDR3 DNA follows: TGTGCCACCTCGGGGGGGCAACTTATAACGACAGATACGCAGTATTTT.

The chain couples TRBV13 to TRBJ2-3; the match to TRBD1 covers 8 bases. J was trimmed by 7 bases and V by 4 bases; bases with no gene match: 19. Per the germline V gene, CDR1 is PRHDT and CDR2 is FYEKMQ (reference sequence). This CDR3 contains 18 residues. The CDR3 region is CASSSFTLDRVFPYTQYF. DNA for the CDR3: TGTGCCAGCAGCTCTTTCACTTTGGACAGGGTGTTCCCTTATACGCAGTATTTT.

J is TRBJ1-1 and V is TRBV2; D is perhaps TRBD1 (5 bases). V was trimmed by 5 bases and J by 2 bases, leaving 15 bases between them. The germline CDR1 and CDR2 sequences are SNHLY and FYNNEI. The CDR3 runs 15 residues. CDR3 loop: CASSPLGGVNTEAFF. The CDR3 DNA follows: TGTGCCAGCAGTCCGTTGGGGGGAGTCAACACTGAAGCTTTCTTT.

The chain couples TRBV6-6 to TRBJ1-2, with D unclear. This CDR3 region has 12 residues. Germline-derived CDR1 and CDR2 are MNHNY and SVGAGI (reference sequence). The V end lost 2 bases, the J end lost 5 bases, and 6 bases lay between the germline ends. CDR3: CASSYAGYGYTF. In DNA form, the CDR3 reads TGTGCCAGCAGTTACGCGGGGTATGGCTACACCTTC.

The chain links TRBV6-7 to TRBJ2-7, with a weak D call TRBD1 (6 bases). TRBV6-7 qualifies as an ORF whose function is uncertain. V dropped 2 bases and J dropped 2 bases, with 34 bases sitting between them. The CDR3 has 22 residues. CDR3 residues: CASSYPPLGAPGRIDRAYEQYF. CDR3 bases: TGTGCCAGCAGTTACCCCCCCCTGGGGGCGCCCGGGCGGATCGATAGAGCCTACGAGCAGTACTTC.

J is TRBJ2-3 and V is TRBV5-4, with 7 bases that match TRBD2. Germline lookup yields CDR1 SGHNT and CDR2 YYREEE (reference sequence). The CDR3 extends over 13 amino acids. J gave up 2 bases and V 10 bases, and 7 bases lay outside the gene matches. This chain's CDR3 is CAAAGPYTDTQYF. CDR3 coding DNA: TGTGCCGCAGCGGGGCCTTACACAGATACGCAGTATTTT.

As DNA, the CDR3 is TGTGCCAGCAGCTCCGGCCCGGGTTCGAGAGGAAACACCATATATTTT. Translation: CASSSGPGSRGNTIYF. The chain is built from TRBV5-6 and TRBJ1-3; D ambiguous. Germline V gene data show CDR1 as SGHDT and CDR2 as YYEEEE. Deletions cut 3 bases from V and 4 bases from J, with 17 bases between. The CDR3 contains 16 residues.

The CDR3 nucleotides read TGTGCCAGCAGCTTGGGACAGAAAACGTTCTATGGCTACACCTTC. Protein: CASSLGQKTFYGYTF. The chain is built from TRBV5-4 and TRBJ1-2; a weak D match, TRBD1 (5 bases). The CDR3 spans 15 residues. Germline CDR1 and CDR2: SGHNT and YYREEE (reference sequence). Trimming shortened V by 0 bases and J by 4 bases, and 13 bases separated the two germline ends.

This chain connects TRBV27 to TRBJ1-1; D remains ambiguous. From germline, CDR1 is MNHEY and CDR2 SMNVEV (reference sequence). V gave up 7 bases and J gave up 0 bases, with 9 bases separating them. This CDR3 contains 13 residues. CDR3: CASKPGLNTEAFF. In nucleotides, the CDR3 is TGTGCCAGCAAGCCGGGATTGAACACTGAAGCTTTCTTT.

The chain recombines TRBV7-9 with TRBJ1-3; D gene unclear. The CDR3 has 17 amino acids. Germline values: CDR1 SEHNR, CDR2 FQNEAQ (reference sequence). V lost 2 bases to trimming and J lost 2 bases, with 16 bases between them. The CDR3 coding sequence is TGTGCCAGCAGCTTAATGTTTGGATGGAGGCCTGGAAACACCATATATTTT. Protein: CASSLMFGWRPGNTIYF.

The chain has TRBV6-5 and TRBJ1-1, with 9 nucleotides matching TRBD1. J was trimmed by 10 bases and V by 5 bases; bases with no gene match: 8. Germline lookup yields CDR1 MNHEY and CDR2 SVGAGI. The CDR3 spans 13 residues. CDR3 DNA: TGTGCCAGCAGTCGCGGGACAGGGAAGAGAGCTTTCTTT. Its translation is CASSRGTGKRAFF.

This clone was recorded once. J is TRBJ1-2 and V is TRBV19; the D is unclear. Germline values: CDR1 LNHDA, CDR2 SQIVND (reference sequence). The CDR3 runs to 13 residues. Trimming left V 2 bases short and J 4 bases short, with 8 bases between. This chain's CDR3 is CASSITQFYGYTF. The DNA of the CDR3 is TGTGCCAGTAGTATAACACAGTTCTATGGCTACACCTTC.

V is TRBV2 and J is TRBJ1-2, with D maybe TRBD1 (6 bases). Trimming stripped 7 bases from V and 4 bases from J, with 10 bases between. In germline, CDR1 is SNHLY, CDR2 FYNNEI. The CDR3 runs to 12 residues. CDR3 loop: CASTTGSYGYTF. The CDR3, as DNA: TGTGCCAGCACTACAGGGAGCTATGGCTACACCTTC.